These 32 T cell receptor beta chains were sequenced from one sample in a study of blood T cell repertoires in COVID-19 (dated by TCRdb to 2019 to 2021). To prepare the library, the immunoSEQ multiplex PCR assay was applied. As stored in TCRdb, this immuneACCESS dataset retains in-frame rearrangements with V and J assigned. A fraction of the clones does not appear; measured against another copy, unresolved V genes explain less than half of the discrepancy, and the remainder lacks a known reason. The sample profile shows under 170,000 clones; approximately 86% of them were found once. The ten largest clones represent about 4.2% of the sample. Sequencing was performed on peripheral blood. The receptors originated from a woman aged 55-70 years with active or convalescent COVID-19.

The chain combines TRBV10-1 with TRBJ1-1; D not resolved. CDR1 WNHNN and CDR2 SYGVQD come from the germline V gene (reference sequence). This CDR3 spans 11 amino acids. Trimming removed 5 bases at V and 2 bases at J, with 3 bases between. This chain's CDR3 is CASSSNTEAFF. Written as DNA, the CDR3 is TGCGCCAGCAGTTCTAACACTGAAGCTTTCTTT.

The V and J genes are TRBV4-3 and TRBJ2-1; 9 positions agree with TRBD1. The CDR3 totals 17 residues. Germline V lookup: CDR1 LGHNA, CDR2 YSLEER. V gave up 0 bases and J gave up 7 bases; unmatched junction bases: 10. In DNA, the CDR3 is TGCGCCAGCAGCCAAGAACTGGGACAGGGAATCTGGAATGAGCAGTTCTTC. The encoded protein is CASSQELGQGIWNEQFF.

This clone was detected only once. The rearrangement links TRBV19 to TRBJ1-1, with D perhaps TRBD1 (5 bases). V lost 1 base and J 0 bases, leaving 12 bases between the germline ends. The CDR3 runs 16 residues. Germline V gene sequence: CDR1 LNHDA, CDR2 SQIVND (reference sequence). In nucleotides, the CDR3 is TGTGCCAGTAGTATAGCCCCAGGGTTAATGAACACTGAAGCTTTCTTT. Its translation: CASSIAPGLMNTEAFF.

The CDR3 region is CAINRRAAGGPVDTQYF. The CDR3 DNA follows: TGTGCCATCAACCGTCGGGCGGCGGGGGGGCCTGTCGATACGCAGTATTTT. The chain is built from TRBV10-3 and TRBJ2-3; 9 bases map to TRBD2. Germline CDR1 ENHRY, CDR2 SYGVKD. The V gene end was trimmed by 7 bases and the J gene end by 6 bases; junction bases not matched to a gene: 17. The CDR3 has 17 amino acids.

This clone was recorded a few times. The V gene is TRBV6-5, the J gene TRBJ1-3; 8 bases line up with TRBD1. V gave up 2 bases and J gave up 4 bases; unmatched junction bases: 7. CDR3 length: 16 residues. Per the germline V gene, CDR1 is MNHEY and CDR2 is SVGAGI. The CDR3 coding sequence is TGTGCCAGCAGTTACAATACCGGACAGGGCGGAAACACCATATATTTT. It encodes CASSYNTGQGGNTIYF.

V is TRBV19 and J is TRBJ1-1; D remains ambiguous. Per the germline V gene, CDR1 is LNHDA and CDR2 is SQIVND (reference sequence). V shed 5 bases and J shed 7 bases, with 8 bases lying between them. The CDR3 is 11 amino acids. CDR3 sequence (DNA): TGTGCCAGTAGTCGGGTCCGTGAAGCTTTCTTT. Translation gives CASSRVREAFF. Combining the CDR3 with reference TRBV19 and TRBJ1-1 gives the whole variable domain DGGITQSPKYLFRKEGQNVTLSCEQNLNHDAMYWYRQDPGQGLRLIYYSQIVNDFQKGDIAEGYSVSREKKESFPLTVTSAQKNPTAFYLCASSRVREAFFGQGTRLTVV.

The chain carries TRBV11-2 and TRBJ1-5; D possibly corresponds to TRBD1 (5 bases). This CDR3 has 14 amino acids. Per germline, CDR1 SGHAT and CDR2 FQNNGV. Deletions cut 5 bases from V and 6 bases from J, with 14 bases between. In DNA, the CDR3 is TGTGCCAGCAGCCTAACCCAGGGAAGTCAGCCCCAGCATTTT. Translated, it gives CASSLTQGSQPQHF.

The chain links TRBV7-2 to TRBJ1-1, with a tentative D call TRBD1 (5 bases). Germline V gene sequence: CDR1 SGHTA, CDR2 FQGNSA. Trimming pared 3 bases from V and 8 bases from J, leaving 19 bases between. This CDR3 is 15 amino acids long. The DNA for the CDR3 is TGTGCCAGCAGCTTCCCCCTCGGGAGGGGATCAGAAGCTTTCTTT. Translation: CASSFPLGRGSEAFF.

This clone was counted between two and nine times. The J gene is TRBJ2-3, the V gene TRBV4-3, with TRBD2 identical over 11 bases. CDR3 length equals 19 residues. The germline V gene has CDR1 LGHNA and CDR2 YSLEER. Trimming cost V 0 bases and J 9 bases; bases outside gene matches: 17. In nucleotides, the CDR3 is TGCGCCAGCAGCCAAGATTTTTGGGCATGGGGGACTAGCGGAAAAACGCAGTATTTT. It encodes CASSQDFWAWGTSGKTQYF.

This clone was observed a handful of times. J is TRBJ2-7 and V is TRBV6-5, with 8 bases matching TRBD1. Germline lookup yields CDR1 MNHEY and CDR2 SVGAGI. This CDR3 has 14 amino acids. The ends lost 7 bases at V and 8 bases at J; junction bases unmatched: 13. This CDR3 reads CASTRTGPRAKQYF. The CDR3 DNA reads TGTGCCAGCACCAGGACAGGGCCTAGAGCGAAGCAGTACTTC.

V is TRBV4-1 and J is TRBJ2-3; the D gene is possibly TRBD1 (6 bases). Trimming removed 1 base from V and 10 bases from J, with 21 bases in between. Germline loops: CDR1 MGHRA, CDR2 YSYEKL. This CDR3 contains 16 residues. Written as DNA, the CDR3 is TGCGCCAGCAGCCAAGGGTCCCAAACAGGGATAGCTGCGCAGTATTTT. Its translation: CASSQGSQTGIAAQYF.

This chain connects TRBV7-2 to TRBJ2-7; 10 bases fit TRBD1. The CDR3 extends over 14 amino acids. V trimming: 5 bases; J trimming: 2 bases; junction bases outside the gene matches: 3. Per germline, CDR1 SGHTA and CDR2 FQGNSA. The CDR3 loop reads CASSPGQGAYEQYF. The CDR3 bases are TGTGCCAGCAGCCCCGGACAGGGGGCCTACGAGCAGTACTTC.

Worth noting for this clone: This specimen includes other DNA sequences encoding the same CDR3. The V call is TRBV19, the J call TRBJ1-2; D gene ambiguous. The V end was cut by 3 bases, the J end by 2 bases, with 7 bases between. This CDR3 comprises 13 residues. From germline, CDR1 is LNHDA and CDR2 SQIVND (reference sequence). The DNA for the CDR3 is TGTGCCAGTAGTATTGACACCAACTATGGCTACACCTTC. Translated: CASSIDTNYGYTF.

V gene TRBV5-1 combines with J gene TRBJ2-2, with TRBD1 matching 9 bases. CDR3 size: 18 residues. V gave up 4 bases and J gave up 1 base; unmatched junction bases: 11. Germline loops: CDR1 SGHRS, CDR2 YFSETQ. CDR3: CASSPEGGTGMNTGELFF. CDR3 nucleotide sequence: TGCGCCAGCAGCCCGGAGGGTGGGACAGGGATGAACACCGGGGAGCTGTTTTTT.

The rearrangement joins TRBV5-6 to TRBJ2-7; 12 nucleotides align to TRBD2. Trimming at V came to 2 bases and at J to 3 bases, leaving 6 bases not matched to a gene. Germline loops: CDR1 SGHDT, CDR2 YYEEEE. CDR3 size: 16 residues. CDR3 in amino acids: CASSLLAGGLIYEQYF. The CDR3 DNA reads as TGTGCCAGCAGCTTACTAGCGGGGGGACTAATCTACGAGCAGTACTTC.

J is TRBJ1-2 and V is TRBV4-3; 12 bases are a match to TRBD1. Unmatched junction bases numbered 9, after V lost 5 bases and J lost 8 bases. Germline CDR1 reads LGHNA; CDR2 reads YSLEER. CDR3 length equals 15 residues. For the CDR3, the DNA is TGCGCCAGCAGCGACCCGGGACAGGGGGCGTTGGGCTACACCTTC. Translated: CASSDPGQGALGYTF.

The chain recombines TRBV28 with TRBJ1-1; no clear D. Germline CDR1 and CDR2: MDHEN and SYDVKM. CDR3 length equals 12 residues. V lost 4 bases to trimming and J lost 10 bases, with 13 bases between them. CDR3 amino acids: CASSSMTTRAFF. CDR3 nucleotide sequence: TGTGCCAGCAGTTCAATGACAACCCGAGCTTTCTTT.

This clone appeared a few times. The V call is TRBV5-1, the J call TRBJ1-4, with 7 nucleotides matching TRBD1. V shed 0 bases and J 4 bases; nucleotides not matched to a gene: 6. This CDR3 comprises 16 residues. Germline V gives CDR1 SGHRS, CDR2 YFSETQ. The CDR3, as DNA: TGCGCCAGCAGCTTGGGACAGACAGGGAGTAATGAAAAACTGTTTTTT. Its translation is CASSLGQTGSNEKLFF.

This clone was observed a single time. The genes are TRBV18 and TRBJ2-7, with 14 positions matching TRBD2. With V trimmed by 6 bases and J by 0 bases, 4 bases remained unmatched. The CDR3 is 16 amino acids. Germline V CDR1 and CDR2: KGHSH, LQKENI. CDR3 sequence (DNA): TGTGCCAGCTCGCGGACTAGCGGGGGGTCCTCCTACGAGCAGTACTTC. It codes for CASSRTSGGSSYEQYF.

The V and J genes are TRBV6-6 and TRBJ2-1, with 14 bases aligning to TRBD2. Trimming at V came to 5 bases and at J to 10 bases, leaving 1 base not matched to a gene. Germline CDR1 is MNHNY and CDR2 is SVGAGI (reference sequence). The CDR3 sequence is 13 residues long. The CDR3 is CASSRLAGGEQFF. The CDR3 region has the DNA TGTGCCAGCAGTCGACTAGCGGGGGGGGAGCAGTTCTTC.

This chain uses TRBV2 with TRBJ2-2; 7 bases are shared with TRBD1. There are 13 residues in the CDR3. J gave up 5 bases and V 7 bases, and 4 bases lay outside the gene matches. Germline CDR1 and CDR2: SNHLY and FYNNEI. CDR3 sequence reads: CASKDRVTGELFF. The CDR3 DNA reads as TGTGCCAGCAAAGACAGGGTTACCGGGGAGCTGTTTTTT.

This clone is a singleton in its sample. The CDR3 region has the DNA TGTGCCAGCAAGCTGACAGGGTACCTCTATGGCTACACCTTC. This encodes CASKLTGYLYGYTF. The chain joins TRBV2 to TRBJ1-2, with 7 bases fitting TRBD1. Per germline, CDR1 SNHLY and CDR2 FYNNEI. This CDR3 comprises 14 residues. Trimming removed 7 bases from V and 4 bases from J; junction bases left unmatched: 9.

This sequence joins TRBV10-3 and TRBJ2-1; D is perhaps TRBD2 (5 bases). Germline V lookup: CDR1 ENHRY, CDR2 SYGVKD. Trimming cost V 4 bases and J 10 bases, with 14 bases left between them. The CDR3 consists of 13 residues. The CDR3 sequence: CAISAGIRFEQFF. CDR3 sequence (DNA): TGTGCCATCAGTGCGGGGATTCGGTTCGAGCAGTTCTTC.

This rearrangement joins TRBV19 to TRBJ1-2, with 7 bases matching TRBD1. Looked up from germline, CDR1 is LNHDA and CDR2 is SQIVND (reference sequence). This CDR3 comprises 15 residues. The trim removed 2 bases at V and 8 bases at J, leaving 11 bases unmatched. The CDR3 is CASSIRRDSQAGYTF. The CDR3 DNA sequence: TGTGCCAGTAGTATACGGCGGGACAGCCAGGCGGGCTACACCTTC. Full variable domain (rest looked up from reference TRBV19 and TRBJ1-2): DGGITQSPKYLFRKEGQNVTLSCEQNLNHDAMYWYRQDPGQGLRLIYYSQIVNDFQKGDIAEGYSVSREKKESFPLTVTSAQKNPTAFYLCASSIRRDSQAGYTFGSGTRLTVV.

As DNA, the CDR3 is TGTGCCAGCAGCCCAGCGAGGAGAGCGTACACTGAAGCTTTCTTT. Its protein is CASSPARRAYTEAFF. The V gene is TRBV3-1 (or the pseudogene TRBV3-2), the J gene TRBJ1-1; D ambiguous. CDR1 and CDR2 (germline): LGHDT, YNNKEL (reference sequence). The CDR3 contains 15 residues. Trimming stripped 4 bases from V and 3 bases from J, with 15 bases between.

V is TRBV12-3 or TRBV12-4 and J is TRBJ2-7, with D hard to call. This CDR3 spans 10 amino acids. The ends were cut back, 5 bases at V and 9 bases at J, with 8 bases in the middle. CDR3 loop: CASSGPRQYF. The CDR3 DNA reads TGTGCCAGCAGTGGGCCCAGGCAGTACTTC.

The chain joins TRBV7-2 to TRBJ1-6; 8 bases line up with TRBD1. Germline V gene sequence: CDR1 SGHTA, CDR2 FQGNSA. Losses at the gene ends were 5 bases for V and 12 bases for J; bases not matched to a gene: 15. The CDR3 sequence is 16 residues long. The CDR3 DNA sequence: TGTGCCAGCAGCCTTGGGACAGGCGCCTCCGGAGGACCCCTCCACTTT. Its translation: CASSLGTGASGGPLHF.

The chain employs TRBV19 and TRBJ1-2; a weak D match, TRBD1 (6 bases). CDR1 and CDR2 (germline): LNHDA, SQIVND (reference sequence). V was clipped by 4 bases and J by 8 bases, with 17 bases between them. The CDR3 is 14 amino acids. CDR3 in amino acids: CASSTGAGLGGYTF. DNA for the CDR3: TGTGCCAGTAGTACAGGGGCCGGACTGGGCGGCTACACCTTC.

The chain couples TRBV15 to TRBJ1-2; 9 positions match TRBD1. The CDR3 has 13 residues. V was pared by 3 bases and J by 4 bases, with 0 bases of the junction left unmatched. Germline assignment: CDR1 LNHNV and CDR2 YYDKDF (reference sequence). CDR3 sequence: CATSRTGGYGYTF. CDR3 nucleotide sequence: TGTGCCACCAGCAGGACAGGGGGCTATGGCTACACCTTC.

The V call is TRBV2, the J call TRBJ1-1; 8 bases are shared with TRBD1. The CDR3 sequence is 14 residues long. Germline V gives CDR1 SNHLY, CDR2 FYNNEI. Trimming took 7 bases from V and 5 from J; bases not matched to a gene: 9. This CDR3 reads CASKARGLGTEAFF. For the CDR3, the DNA is TGTGCCAGCAAGGCCAGGGGGCTGGGTACTGAAGCTTTCTTT.

The rearrangement links TRBV18 to TRBJ2-7; TRBD2 agrees at 13 bases. Trimming cost V 2 bases and J 4 bases; bases outside gene matches: 5. The germline gives CDR1 KGHSH, CDR2 LQKENI. This CDR3 has 16 residues. The CDR3 DNA is TGTGCCAGCTCACCAACTAGCGGGGGGGCCGGGTACGAGCAGTACTTC. The encoded protein is CASSPTSGGAGYEQYF.

The V gene is TRBV7-9, the J gene TRBJ1-1; unclear D gene. This CDR3 has 14 amino acids. Trimming pared 5 bases from V and 0 bases from J, leaving 10 bases between. Germline V gives CDR1 SEHNR, CDR2 FQNEAQ (reference sequence). Here the CDR3 reads CASSPVLVNTEAFF. CDR3 in DNA: TGTGCCAGCAGCCCCGTCCTCGTGAACACTGAAGCTTTCTTT. Complete variable domain (other parts from reference TRBV7-9 and TRBJ1-1): DTGVSQNPRHKITKRGQNVTFRCDPISEHNRLYWYRQTLGQGPEFLTYFQNEAQLEKSRLLSDRFSAERPKGSFSTLEIQRTEQGDSAMYLCASSPVLVNTEAFFGQGTRLTVV.